This T cell receptor (beta chain) stems from a study of PD-L1 blockade in urothelial cancer. On the study more broadly: Earlier, patients had received 0 to 3 chemotherapy regimens.

V was pared by 9 bases and J by 8 bases, with 13 bases of the junction left unmatched. The CDR3 totals 14 residues. In germline, CDR1 is SGHNT, CDR2 YYREEE (reference sequence). The assay was immunoSEQ multiplex PCR, and TCRdb's table has in-frame clones only and misses some. The sample lists about 52,000 clones, under 90% seen once, with about 5.3% in the top ten. V gene TRBV5-4 combines with J gene TRBJ2-4, with 8 positions matching TRBD2. This TCR derives from a man aged 35-49 years with urothelial cancer. The source material was PBMCs, sampled around atezolizumab (anti-PD-L1) treatment. CDR3 nucleotide sequence: TGTGCCACCCTTAGCGGGATCCCTGGGGACATTCAGTACTTC. The encoded protein is CATLSGIPGDIQYF.